Sequencing of this T cell receptor beta chain was carried out in a study of control samples from healthy donors and cancer patients. Profiling relied on immunoSEQ multiplex PCR, and the TCRdb table lists in-frame clones only, not all of them. The sample yields 20,000 to 30,000 clones, approximately 91% seen once. The V gene end was trimmed by 3 bases and the J gene end by 2 bases; junction bases not matched to a gene: 6. The CDR3 has 16 amino acids. CDR1 is SGHTA, CDR2 FQGTGA, per germline. V is TRBV7-3 and J is TRBJ1-5; 8 bases line up with TRBD1. The specimen was PBMCs. The sequence was collected from a man in his forties or fifties with lung cancer. This chain's CDR3 is CASSLTGVGGNQPQHF. The CDR3 nucleotides read TGTGCCAGCAGCTTGACAGGGGTCGGCGGCAATCAGCCCCAGCATTTT. Looking up the rest from reference TRBV7-3 and TRBJ1-5 gives the full variable domain: GAGVSQTPSNKVTEKGKYVELRCDPISGHTALYWYRQSLGQGPEFLIYFQGTGAADDSGLPNDRFFAVRPEGSVSTLKIQRTERGDSAVYLCASSLTGVGGNQPQHFGDGTRLSIL.